These 4 T cell receptor beta chains share one sample of origin, sequenced in a study of radiotherapy plus CTLA-4 blockade in lung cancer. Only in-frame clones appear in the TCRdb table, and some are missing; sequencing was by immunoSEQ multiplex PCR. The table shows approximately 46,000 clones, with 80% to 90% occurring only once. The sample in question was peripheral blood, obtained from a patient treated with radiotherapy plus ipilimumab. The receptor set was obtained from a human donor with non-small cell lung cancer whose response to radiotherapy plus ipilimumab could not be evaluated.

The chain recombines TRBV15 with TRBJ1-5; D possibly corresponds to TRBD1 (6 bases). CDR3 length: 14 residues. The germline V gene encodes CDR1 LNHNV and CDR2 YYDKDF (reference sequence). V was cut by 1 base and J by 7 bases, with 11 bases left in between. The chain's CDR3 is CATSRVGGEQPQHF. The CDR3 DNA sequence: TGTGCCACCAGCAGAGTAGGGGGTGAACAGCCCCAGCATTTT. Full variable domain (outside the CDR3, taken from reference TRBV15 and TRBJ1-5): DAMVIQNPRYQVTQFGKPVTLSCSQTLNHNVMYWYQQKSSQAPKLLFHYYDKDFNNEADTPDNFQSRRPNTSFCFLDIRSPGLGDTAMYLCATSRVGGEQPQHFGDGTRLSIL.

The sample holds a few counts of this clone. The same CDR3 is also encoded by other DNA sequences in this sample. The rearrangement joins TRBV2 to TRBJ1-1; 10 nucleotides line up with TRBD1. This CDR3 region has 14 residues. Per the germline V gene, CDR1 is SNHLY and CDR2 is FYNNEI. The V and J ends lost 6 bases and 2 bases, in that order; junction bases with no gene match: 3. The CDR3 DNA follows: TGTGCCAGCAGGCAGACAGGGGGCAACACTGAAGCTTTCTTT. This codes for CASRQTGGNTEAFF.

The rearrangement joins TRBV18 to TRBJ2-5; no firm D call. V lost 3 bases to trimming and J lost 5 bases, with 4 bases between them. The CDR3 extends over 11 amino acids. Germline V gene lookup returns CDR1 KGHSH and CDR2 LQKENI. The CDR3 DNA is TGTGCCAGCTCACCGGGCGAGACCCAGTACTTC. It codes for CASSPGETQYF.

The chain is built from TRBV7-2 and TRBJ1-1; 7 bases are shared with TRBD1. V lost 2 bases to trimming and J lost 0 bases; unmatched junction nucleotides: 0. The CDR3 covers 14 residues. Germline values: CDR1 SGHTA, CDR2 FQGNSA. CDR3: CASSLQGVNTEAFF. The CDR3 DNA is TGTGCCAGCAGCTTACAGGGGGTGAACACTGAAGCTTTCTTT.